The rows below give T cell receptor beta chains drawn from one sample of a study of T cells after yellow fever vaccination. TCRdb fed the 5' RACE reads into MiXCR, producing one record per CDR3 protein. The data contain 200,000 or so distinct CDR3 sequences, approximately 6.8% of them singletons. The material sequenced was CD4+ T cells sorted from PBMCs, taken on the day of the yellow fever booster vaccination. The source of these receptors is a man under 40 who received the YFV17D yellow fever vaccine. CDR3s include the opening cysteine and the closing phenylalanine or tryptophan. A D gene is named only where the DNA matches it firmly. Size tells how often a clone was seen (once, few, many) or the class of an expanded clone, and some rows leave it out.

clone size | J gene | D gene | V gene | CDR3 protein | CDR3 DNA
many | TRBJ1-1 | - | TRBV6-5 | CATTGLLNTEAFF | TGTGCCACCACGGGACTCTTGAACACTGAAGCTTTCTTT
- | TRBJ1-1 | - | TRBV7-2 | CASSLAMGAFF | TGTGCCAGCAGCTTAGCTATGGGGGCTTTCTTT
many | TRBJ2-7 | TRBD1 | TRBV18 | CASSTQVGQGIGEQYF | TGTGCCAGCTCAACTCAAGTCGGACAGGGGATCGGCGAGCAGTACTTC
few | TRBJ2-1 | TRBD2 | TRBV11-3 | CASSLGSSGSNEQFF | TGTGCCAGCAGCTTGGGCTCTAGCGGGAGCAATGAGCAGTTCTTC
many | TRBJ2-5 | - | TRBV12-3/TRBV12-4 | CASSKSATQYF | TGTGCCAGCAGTAAAAGCGCGACCCAGTACTTC
- | TRBJ2-2 | - | TRBV20-1 | CSARTQTRSAGELFF | TGCAGTGCTAGAACTCAGACCCGGAGCGCCGGGGAGCTGTTTTTT
- | TRBJ1-5 | TRBD1 | TRBV7-2 | CASSATGGGQPQHF | TGTGCCAGCAGCGCGACAGGGGGCGGGCAGCCCCAGCATTTT
once | TRBJ2-3 | - | TRBV7-2 | CASSLGVGLGTDTQYF | TGTGCCAGCAGCTTAGGAGTGGGCCTCGGCACAGATACGCAGTATTTT
few | TRBJ2-5 | - | TRBV6-1 | CASSPQSYQETQYF | TGTGCCAGCAGCCCACAGAGTTACCAAGAGACCCAGTACTTC
- | TRBJ2-3 | - | TRBV20-1 | CSASLLGESTDTQYF | TGCAGTGCTAGTCTCCTGGGCGAAAGCACAGATACGCAGTATTTT
few | TRBJ2-1 | - | TRBV20-1 | CSASSPGSYNEQFF | TGCAGTGCCAGCTCCCCGGGCTCCTACAATGAGCAGTTCTTC
many | TRBJ2-2 | TRBD1 | TRBV20-1 | CSARLHRDRGLPSTGELFF | TGCAGTGCTAGATTACATCGGGACAGGGGGCTACCAAGCACCGGGGAGCTGTTTTTT
many | TRBJ2-1 | TRBD2 | TRBV7-2 | CASSPPGSGRNEQFF | TGTGCCAGCAGCCCGCCGGGAAGCGGGAGAAATGAGCAGTTCTTC
many | TRBJ2-1 | - | TRBV20-1 | CTEGGINANEQFF | TGCACCGAGGGTGGGATTAATGCCAATGAGCAGTTCTTC
many | TRBJ2-7 | - | TRBV7-8 | CASSLEGSRDWYF | TGTGCCAGCAGCTTAGAAGGGTCCAGGGATTGGTACTTC
many | TRBJ2-3 | TRBD1 | TRBV5-6 | CASSSRRTGFADTQYF | TGTGCCAGCAGCTCACGTAGGACAGGGTTCGCAGATACGCAGTATTTT
- | TRBJ2-1 | - | TRBV9 | CASSVEGPYNEQFF | TGTGCCAGCAGCGTTGAAGGGCCCTACAATGAGCAGTTCTTC
few | TRBJ2-2 | - | TRBV5-1 | CASSLGQDTGELFF | TGCGCCAGCAGCTTGGGGCAAGACACCGGGGAGCTGTTTTTT
few | TRBJ2-1 | TRBD2 | TRBV18 | CASSPQAGANEQFF | TGTGCCAGCTCACCGCAAGCGGGAGCCAATGAGCAGTTCTTC
many | TRBJ1-1 | - | TRBV12-3/TRBV12-4 | CASSIMRDTEAFF | TGTGCCAGCAGTATTATGCGGGACACTGAAGCTTTCTTT
many | TRBJ2-2 | - | TRBV10-2 | CASSDGTQNTGELFF | TGCGCCAGCAGTGATGGAACTCAGAACACCGGGGAGCTGTTTTTT
few | TRBJ1-1 | - | TRBV5-6 | CASNAQRVRTEAFF | TGTGCCAGCAACGCTCAAAGGGTGCGGACTGAAGCTTTCTTT
few | TRBJ2-7 | - | TRBV20-1 | CSAPKGGRGYEQYF | TGCAGTGCCCCAAAGGGGGGGCGCGGCTACGAGCAGTACTTC
many | TRBJ2-1 | TRBD2 | TRBV7-2 | CASSEAGLFNEQFF | TGTGCCAGCAGCGAAGCGGGACTTTTCAATGAGCAGTTCTTC
- | TRBJ1-1 | TRBD1 | TRBV20-1 | CSAPGQINTEAFF | TGCAGTGCACCGGGACAGATTAACACTGAAGCTTTCTTT